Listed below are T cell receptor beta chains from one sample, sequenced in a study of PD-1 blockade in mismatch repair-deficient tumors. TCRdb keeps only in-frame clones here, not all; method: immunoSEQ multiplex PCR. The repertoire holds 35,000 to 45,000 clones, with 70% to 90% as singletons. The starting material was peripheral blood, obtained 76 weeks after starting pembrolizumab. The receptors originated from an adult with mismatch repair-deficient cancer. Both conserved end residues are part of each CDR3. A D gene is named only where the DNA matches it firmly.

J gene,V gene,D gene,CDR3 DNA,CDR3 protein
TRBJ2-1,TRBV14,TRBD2,TGTGCCAGCAGCCGCGATAGCGGGACTCCAAAGCAGTTCTTC,CASSRDSGTPKQFF
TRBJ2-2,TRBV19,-,TGTGCCAGTAGGGAAATAGTGGGGGAGCTGTTTTTT,CASREIVGELFF
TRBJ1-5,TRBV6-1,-,TGTGCCAGCCGAGGACTACCAAGTCAGCCCCAGCATTTT,CASRGLPSQPQHF
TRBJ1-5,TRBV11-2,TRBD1,TGTGCCAGCAGCCGGGGACAGAGCAATCAGCCCCAGCATTTT,CASSRGQSNQPQHF
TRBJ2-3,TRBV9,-,TGTGCCAGCAGCGTAGTGGAGCGGAGCACAGATACGCAGTATTTT,CASSVVERSTDTQYF
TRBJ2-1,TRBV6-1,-,TGTGCCACCCGTTTTTGGGCTGAGCAGTTCTTC,CATRFWAEQFF
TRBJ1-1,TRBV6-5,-,TGTGCCAGCAGTTACTCTAACACTGAAGCTTTCTTT,CASSYSNTEAFF
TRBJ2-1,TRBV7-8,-,TGTGCCAGCAGCCTGACCTTAGCGGACAATGAGCAGTTCTTC,CASSLTLADNEQFF
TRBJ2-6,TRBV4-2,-,TGTGCCAGCGGCAAGGGAGGTCGGACCTCTGGGGCCAACGTCCTGACTTTC,CASGKGGRTSGANVLTF
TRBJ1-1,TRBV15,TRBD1,TGTGCCACCAGCAGGGGTCCGGGACAGGCACTTTTT,CATSRGPGQALF
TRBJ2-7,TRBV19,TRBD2,TGTGCCAGTAGTGCCTCTAGCGGGGGCCGGTACGAGCAGTACTTC,CASSASSGGRYEQYF
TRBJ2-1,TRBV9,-,TGTGCCAGCAGCCCCCCTGGGGGGAGATCGTATGAGCAGTTCTTC,CASSPPGGRSYEQFF
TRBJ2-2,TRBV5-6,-,TGTGCCAGCAGCTATCTTAAAGACGGGAACACCGGGGAGCTGTTTTTT,CASSYLKDGNTGELFF
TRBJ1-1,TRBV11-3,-,TGTGCCAGCAGCTTAGGAGGTTCGGGTGAAGCTTTCTTT,CASSLGGSGEAFF
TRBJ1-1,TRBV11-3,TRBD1,TGTGCCAGCAGCCGGACAGGGCTTGAAGCTTTCTTT,CASSRTGLEAFF
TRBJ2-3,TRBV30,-,TGTGCCTGGAGTGTAGGGAGAGGGGGCACAGATACGCAGTATTTT,CAWSVGRGGTDTQYF
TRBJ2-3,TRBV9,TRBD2,TGTGCCAGCAGCGCTAGCGGGCACACAGATACGCAGTATTTT,CASSASGHTDTQYF
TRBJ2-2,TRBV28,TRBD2,TGTGCCAGCAGTCGTAGCGGGAGGGAAGCCGGGGAGCTGTTTTTT,CASSRSGREAGELFF
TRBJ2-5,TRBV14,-,TGTGCCAGCAGCCAGAGAGACTGGTACCAAGAGACCCAGTACTTC,CASSQRDWYQETQYF
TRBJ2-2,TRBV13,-,TGTGCCAGCAGCCTCGGAATAGCTGGCGGGGAGCTGTTTTTT,CASSLGIAGGELFF
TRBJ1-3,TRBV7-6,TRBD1,TGTGCCAGCAGCTCCCTACAGGGGCGACTCAACTCTGGAAACACCATATATTTT,CASSSLQGRLNSGNTIYF
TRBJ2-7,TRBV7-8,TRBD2,TGTGCCAGCAGCCCCCGGGGGGTCGAGCAGTACTTC,CASSPRGVEQYF
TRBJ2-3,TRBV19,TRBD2,TGTGCCAGTAGTAGGGGACTAGCGGGAAAAGATACGCAGTATTTT,CASSRGLAGKDTQYF